This T cell receptor beta chain was documented in a study of identical twins. Study-level findings and limits: Monozygotic twin pairs showed more out-of-frame TCR alpha sharing than models estimated.

TCRdb re-analysed the 5' RACE reads in MiXCR, keeping a single row per CDR3 protein. The sample includes 200,000 to 300,000 distinct CDR3 sequences, about 7% of them seen just once. Details on this clonotype: Its target is unknown.

This CDR3 spans 16 amino acids. Trimming shortened V by 7 bases and J by 6 bases, and 25 bases separated the two germline ends. CDR1 and CDR2 from the germline V gene are MGHDK and SYGVNS. These data also formed part of another study, on yellow fever vaccine responses in identical twins.

The chain uses TRBV25-1 and TRBJ2-7, with D possibly TRBD2 on 6 matching bases. The TCR sequence derives from a woman aged 18-29 years in good health. Sequencing was carried out using memory (CD45RO+) T cells sorted from blood. CDR3 sequence: CASKSQDRPSEGEQYF. The CDR3 DNA sequence: TGTGCCAGCAAAAGCCAAGATCGGCCATCGGAGGGCGAGCAGTACTTC.